This T cell receptor (beta chain) was recovered during a study of patients and donors after allogeneic stem cell transplantation. TCRdb redid the calling of the RT-PCR reads with MiXCR, one entry per CDR3 protein. The table lists about a million distinct CDR3 sequences, about 20% of them singletons. The CDR3 loop spans 15 amino acids. V gave up 3 bases and J gave up 1 base; unmatched junction bases: 6. CDR1 and CDR2 (germline): GTSNPN, SVGIG (reference sequence). Sequenced sample: blood, either unsorted or a sorted T cell fraction (not recorded which). This TCR was recovered from a human donor who was either an allogeneic HSCT recipient or a stem cell or donor lymphocyte infusion donor (not recorded which). It is not recorded whose cells these are; they may come from a transplant donor. The chain recombines TRBV30 with TRBJ1-1; TRBD1 agrees at 9 bases. Here the CDR3 DNA reads TGTGCCTGGAGCCTAGGACAGGGGCCGAACACTGAAGCTTTCTTT. This gives the protein CAWSLGQGPNTEAFF.